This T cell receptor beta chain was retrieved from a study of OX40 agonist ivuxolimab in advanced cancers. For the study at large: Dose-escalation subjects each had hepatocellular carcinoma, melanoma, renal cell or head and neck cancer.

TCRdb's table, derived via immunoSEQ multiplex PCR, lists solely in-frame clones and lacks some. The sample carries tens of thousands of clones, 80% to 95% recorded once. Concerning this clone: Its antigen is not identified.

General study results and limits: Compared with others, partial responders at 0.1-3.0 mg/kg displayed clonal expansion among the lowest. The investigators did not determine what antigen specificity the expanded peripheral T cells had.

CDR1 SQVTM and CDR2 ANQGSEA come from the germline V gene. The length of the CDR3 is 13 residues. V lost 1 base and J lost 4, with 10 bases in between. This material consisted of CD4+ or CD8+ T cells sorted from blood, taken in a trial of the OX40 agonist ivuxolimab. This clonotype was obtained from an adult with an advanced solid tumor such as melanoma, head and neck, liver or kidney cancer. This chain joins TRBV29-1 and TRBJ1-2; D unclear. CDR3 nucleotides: TGCAGCGTTGAAGGTTCGGGGAGCTATGGCTACACCTTC. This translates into CSVEGSGSYGYTF.